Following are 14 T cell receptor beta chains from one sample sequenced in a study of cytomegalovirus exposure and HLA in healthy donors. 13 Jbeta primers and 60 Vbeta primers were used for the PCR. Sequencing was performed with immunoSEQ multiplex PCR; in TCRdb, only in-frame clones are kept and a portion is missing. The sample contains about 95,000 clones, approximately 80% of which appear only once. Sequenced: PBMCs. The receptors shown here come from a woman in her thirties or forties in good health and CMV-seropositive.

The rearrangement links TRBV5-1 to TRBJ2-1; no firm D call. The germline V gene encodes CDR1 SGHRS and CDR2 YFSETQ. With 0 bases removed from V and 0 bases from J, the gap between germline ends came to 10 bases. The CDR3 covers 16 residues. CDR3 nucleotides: TGCGCCAGCAGCTTGGGTAAGCTAAACTCCTACAATGAGCAGTTCTTC. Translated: CASSLGKLNSYNEQFF.

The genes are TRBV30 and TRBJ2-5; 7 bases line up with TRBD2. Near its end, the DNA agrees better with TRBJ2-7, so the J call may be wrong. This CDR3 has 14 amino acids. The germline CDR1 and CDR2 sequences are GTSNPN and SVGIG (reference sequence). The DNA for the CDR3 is TGTGCCTGGAGTAGGCTGGGAGGGGCCTACGAGCAGTACTTC. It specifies CAWSRLGGAYEQYF.

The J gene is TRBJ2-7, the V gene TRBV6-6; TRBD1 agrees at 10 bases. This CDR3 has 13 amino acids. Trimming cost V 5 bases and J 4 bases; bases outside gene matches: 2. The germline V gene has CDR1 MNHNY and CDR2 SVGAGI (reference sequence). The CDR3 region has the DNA TGTGCCAGCAGTCGGGACAGGGGTTACGAGCAGTACTTC. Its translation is CASSRDRGYEQYF.

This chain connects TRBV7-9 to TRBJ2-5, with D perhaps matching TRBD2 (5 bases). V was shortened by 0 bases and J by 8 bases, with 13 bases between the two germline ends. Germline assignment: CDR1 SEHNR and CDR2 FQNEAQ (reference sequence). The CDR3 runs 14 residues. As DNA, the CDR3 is TGTGCCAGCAGCTTAGCCCATAGTCGGGAAACCCAGTACTTC. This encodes CASSLAHSRETQYF.

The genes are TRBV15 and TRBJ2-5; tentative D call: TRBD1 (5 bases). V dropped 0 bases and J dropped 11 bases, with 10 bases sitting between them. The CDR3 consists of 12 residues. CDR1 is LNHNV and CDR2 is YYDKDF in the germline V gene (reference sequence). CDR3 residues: CATSRDGARQYF. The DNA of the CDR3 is TGTGCCACCAGCAGAGATGGGGCAAGGCAGTACTTC.

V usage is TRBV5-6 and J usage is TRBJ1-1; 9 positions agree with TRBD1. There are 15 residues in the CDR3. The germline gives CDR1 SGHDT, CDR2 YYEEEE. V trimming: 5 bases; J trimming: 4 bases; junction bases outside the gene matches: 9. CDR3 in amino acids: CASRPTGTGSTEAFF. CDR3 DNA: TGTGCCAGCAGGCCGACCGGGACAGGGAGCACTGAAGCTTTCTTT.

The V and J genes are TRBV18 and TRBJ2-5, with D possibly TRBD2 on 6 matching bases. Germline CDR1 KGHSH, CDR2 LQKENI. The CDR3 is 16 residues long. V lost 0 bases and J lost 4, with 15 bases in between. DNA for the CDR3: TGTGCCAGCTCACCACCGAGTCTAGCGTCTCGAGAGACCCAGTACTTC. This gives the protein CASSPPSLASRETQYF. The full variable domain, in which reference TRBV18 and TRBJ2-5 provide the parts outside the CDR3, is NAGVMQNPRHLVRRRGQEARLRCSPMKGHSHVYWYRQLPEEGLKFMVYLQKENIIDESGMPKERFSAEFPKEGPSILRIQQVVRGDSAAYFCASSPPSLASRETQYFGPGTRLLVL.

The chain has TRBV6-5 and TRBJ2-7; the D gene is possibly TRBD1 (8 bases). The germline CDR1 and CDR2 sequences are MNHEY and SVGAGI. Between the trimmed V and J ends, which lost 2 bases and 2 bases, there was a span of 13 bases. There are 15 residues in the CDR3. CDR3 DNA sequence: TGTGCCAGCAGTTACAACAGGGGGGGGGCCTACGAGCAGTACTTC. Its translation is CASSYNRGGAYEQYF.

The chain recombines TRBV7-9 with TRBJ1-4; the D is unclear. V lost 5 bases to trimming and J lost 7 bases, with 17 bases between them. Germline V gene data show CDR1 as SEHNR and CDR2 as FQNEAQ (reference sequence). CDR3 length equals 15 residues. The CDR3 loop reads CASSPGTAESEKLFF. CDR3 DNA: TGTGCCAGCAGCCCCGGAACAGCGGAGAGTGAAAAACTGTTTTTT.

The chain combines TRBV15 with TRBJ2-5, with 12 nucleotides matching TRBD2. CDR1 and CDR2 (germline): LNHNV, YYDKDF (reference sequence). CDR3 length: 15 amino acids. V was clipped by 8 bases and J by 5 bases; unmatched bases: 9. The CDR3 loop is CATQRLAGVRETQYF. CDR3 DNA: TGTGCCACCCAGCGACTAGCGGGAGTCCGGGAGACCCAGTACTTC.

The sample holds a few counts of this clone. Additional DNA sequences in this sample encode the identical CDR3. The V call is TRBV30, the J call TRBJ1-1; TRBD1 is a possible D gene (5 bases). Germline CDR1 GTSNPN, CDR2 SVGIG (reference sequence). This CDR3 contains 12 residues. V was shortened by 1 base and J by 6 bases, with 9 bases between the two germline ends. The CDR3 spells CAWSAMGPEAFF. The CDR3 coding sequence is TGTGCCTGGAGTGCGATGGGGCCTGAAGCTTTCTTT.

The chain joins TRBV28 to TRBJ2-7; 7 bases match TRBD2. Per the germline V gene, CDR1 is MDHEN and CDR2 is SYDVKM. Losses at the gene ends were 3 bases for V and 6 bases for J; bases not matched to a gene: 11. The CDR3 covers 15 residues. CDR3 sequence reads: CASSLWGRGLGEQYF. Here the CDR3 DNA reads TGTGCCAGCAGTTTGTGGGGGAGGGGTCTGGGCGAGCAGTACTTC.

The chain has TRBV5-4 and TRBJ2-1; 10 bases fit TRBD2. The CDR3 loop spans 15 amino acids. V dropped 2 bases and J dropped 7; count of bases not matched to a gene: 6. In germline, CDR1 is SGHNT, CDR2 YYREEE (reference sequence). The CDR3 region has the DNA TGTGCCAGCAGCTTATACACTAGCGGGATTAATGAGCAGTTCTTC. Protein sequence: CASSLYTSGINEQFF.

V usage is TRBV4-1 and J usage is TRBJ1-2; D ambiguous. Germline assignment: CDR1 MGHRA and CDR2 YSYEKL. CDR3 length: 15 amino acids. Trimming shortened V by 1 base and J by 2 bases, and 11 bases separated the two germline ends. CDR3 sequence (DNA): TGCGCCAGCAGCCAAGTCTCCACAGAAAACTATGGCTACACCTTC. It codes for CASSQVSTENYGYTF.